This TCR beta chain is from a study of blood T cell repertoires in COVID-19. The data were produced by immunoSEQ multiplex PCR, yet TCRdb's version contains in-frame clones alone and is incomplete. The sample lists around 170,000 clones, 74% occurring once. V was clipped by 2 bases and J by 6 bases, with 10 bases between them. Germline CDR1 MDHEN, CDR2 SYDVKM. The CDR3 contains 13 residues. Of note for this clone: This likely comes from a read error, as the CDR3 has no conserved phenylalanine or tryptophan at its end.

The chain is built from TRBV28 and TRBJ1-2, with no clear D. The sequenced material came from peripheral blood. The receptor's source is a woman older than 75 with acute or convalescent COVID-19. The CDR3 sequence is CASSLEGADGYTL. The CDR3 DNA is TGTGCCAGCAGTTTAGAGGGCGCGGATGGCTACACCCTC.